The 9 T cell receptor beta chains given below trace back to one sample, sequenced in a study of T cells in Graves' hyperthyroidism and ophthalmopathy. RNA transcripts yielded amplified TCR beta CDR3 regions. Researchers ran a first-round RT-PCR on the TCR CDR3 using the HTBI primer set. TCRdb itself ran the multiplex PCR reads through MiXCR, one entry per CDR3 protein. This repertoire shows around 300,000 distinct CDR3 sequences, 13% found once; its top ten account for almost 8%. Sequenced input: blood. The receptors come from a woman aged 25 to 39 with Graves' hyperthyroidism that later progressed to Graves' ophthalmopathy.

This clonotype appeared many times. This rearrangement joins TRBV18 to TRBJ2-2; D not certain. The CDR3 has 13 amino acids. Germline loops: CDR1 KGHSH, CDR2 LQKENI. With 3 bases removed from V and 6 bases from J, the gap between germline ends came to 8 bases. The CDR3: CASSPNFPGELFF. CDR3 bases: TGTGCCAGCTCACCTAATTTCCCCGGGGAGCTGTTTTTT.

In this sample, this clonotype turned up many times. The V gene is TRBV5-1, the J gene TRBJ1-1; D not resolved. V was clipped by 0 bases and J by 4 bases, with 7 bases between them. This CDR3 region has 13 residues. CDR1 is SGHRS, CDR2 YFSETQ, per germline. Written as DNA, the CDR3 is TGCGCCAGCAGCTTGGCAGAGTTCACTGAAGCTTTCTTT. Its protein product is CASSLAEFTEAFF.

This clonotype was picked up many times. V usage is TRBV12-3 or TRBV12-4 and J usage is TRBJ1-3, with no clear D. The V gene lost 4 bases and the J gene lost 8 bases, with 9 bases spanning the gap. The CDR3 has 12 residues. The CDR3 nucleotides are TGTGCCAGCAGTTGGTTGGGTCACACCATATATTTT. Translation: CASSWLGHTIYF.

This clonotype was recorded many times. V gene TRBV5-1 combines with J gene TRBJ1-5; tentative D call: TRBD1 (6 bases). The germline V gene encodes CDR1 SGHRS and CDR2 YFSETQ. V lost 4 bases, J lost 2 bases, and 16 bases lay in between. CDR3 length: 16 amino acids. The CDR3 DNA reads as TGCGCCAGCAGCCGGCGGCGGACAGATGGCAATCAGCCCCAGCATTTT. It specifies CASSRRRTDGNQPQHF.

This clonotype was counted a few times. The rearrangement joins TRBV4-1 to TRBJ2-1; tentatively, D is TRBD1 (6 bases). The CDR3 runs 16 residues. Germline V gene data show CDR1 as MGHRA and CDR2 as YSYEKL. Deletions cut 4 bases from V and 5 bases from J, with 18 bases between. This chain's CDR3 is CASSLLAGTPNNEQFF. The DNA for the CDR3 is TGCGCCAGCAGCCTTTTGGCCGGGACACCAAACAATGAGCAGTTCTTC.

This clonotype was seen repeatedly, ten times or more. The chain is built from TRBV24-1 and TRBJ2-2; 9 bases match TRBD2. This CDR3 is built from 16 residues. CDR1 is KGHDR and CDR2 is SFDVKD in the germline V gene. V trimming: 6 bases; J trimming: 0 bases; junction bases outside the gene matches: 4. Here the CDR3 DNA reads TGTGCCACCAGTCCCAGACTAGCGGCGAACACCGGGGAGCTGTTTTTT. Residues: CATSPRLAANTGELFF.

The sample holds many counts of this clonotype. The V gene is TRBV6-1, the J gene TRBJ2-7; D perhaps matches TRBD2 (6 bases). This CDR3 has 13 residues. V was cut by 6 bases and J by 2 bases, with 11 bases left in between. CDR1 MNHNS and CDR2 SASEGT come from the germline V gene. The CDR3 sequence is CASRELATYEQYF. The CDR3 DNA sequence: TGTGCCAGCAGGGAACTAGCAACCTACGAGCAGTACTTC.

V and J are TRBV19 and TRBJ2-2; 8 bases map to TRBD2. Germline CDR1 is LNHDA and CDR2 is SQIVND (reference sequence). Trimming at V came to 6 bases and at J to 5 bases, leaving 17 bases not matched to a gene. The CDR3 contains 18 residues. CDR3 DNA sequence: TGTGCCAGTAGGAGGTATTCAAGCGGGAGAGCGGGGACCGGGGAGCTGTTTTTT. Protein product: CASRRYSSGRAGTGELFF.

The J gene is TRBJ2-1, the V gene TRBV28, with 12 bases aligning to TRBD2. CDR3 length equals 16 residues. The V and J ends lost 4 bases and 8 bases, in that order; junction bases with no gene match: 9. Germline lookup yields CDR1 MDHEN and CDR2 SYDVKM. The CDR3 here is CASSSTTSGSLDEQFF. The CDR3 nucleotides are TGTGCCAGCAGTTCCACGACTAGCGGGAGTTTGGATGAGCAGTTCTTC.